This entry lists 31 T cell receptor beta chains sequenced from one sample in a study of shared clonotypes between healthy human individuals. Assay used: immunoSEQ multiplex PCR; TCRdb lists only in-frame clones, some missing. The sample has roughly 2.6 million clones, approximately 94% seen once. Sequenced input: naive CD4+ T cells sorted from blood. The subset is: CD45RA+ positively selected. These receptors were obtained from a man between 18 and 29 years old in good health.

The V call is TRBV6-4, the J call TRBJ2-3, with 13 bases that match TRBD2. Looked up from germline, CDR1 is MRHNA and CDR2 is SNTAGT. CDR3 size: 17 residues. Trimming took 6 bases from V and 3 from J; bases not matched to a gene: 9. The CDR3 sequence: CASRKLAGGPGTDTQYF. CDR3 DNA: TGTGCCAGCAGAAAACTAGCGGGGGGGCCTGGAACAGATACGCAGTATTTT.

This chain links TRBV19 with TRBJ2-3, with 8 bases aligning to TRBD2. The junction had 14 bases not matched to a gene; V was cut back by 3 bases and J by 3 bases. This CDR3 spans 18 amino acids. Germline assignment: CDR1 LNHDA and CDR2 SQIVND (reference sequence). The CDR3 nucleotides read TGTGCCAGTAGTATTAAAAGCGGGAGAAGAATGGGAACAGATACGCAGTATTTT. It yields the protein CASSIKSGRRMGTDTQYF.

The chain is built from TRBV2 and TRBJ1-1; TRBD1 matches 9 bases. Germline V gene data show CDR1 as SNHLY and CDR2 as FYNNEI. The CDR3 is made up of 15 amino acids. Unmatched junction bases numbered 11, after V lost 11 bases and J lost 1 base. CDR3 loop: CAGPGQGVWNTEAFF. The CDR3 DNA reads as TGTGCCGGACCGGGACAGGGAGTTTGGAACACTGAAGCTTTCTTT.

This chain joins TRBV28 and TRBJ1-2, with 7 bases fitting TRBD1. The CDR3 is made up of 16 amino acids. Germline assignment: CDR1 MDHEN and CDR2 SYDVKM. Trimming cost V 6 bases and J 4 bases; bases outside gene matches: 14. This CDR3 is CASRPAGDRTSYGYTF. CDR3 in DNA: TGTGCCAGCAGACCCGCGGGGGACAGAACCTCCTATGGCTACACCTTC.

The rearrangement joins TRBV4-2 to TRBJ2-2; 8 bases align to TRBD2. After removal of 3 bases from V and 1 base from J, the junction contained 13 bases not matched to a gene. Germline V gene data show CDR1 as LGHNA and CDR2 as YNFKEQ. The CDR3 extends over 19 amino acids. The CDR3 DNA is TGTGCCAGCAGCCAGAGAATTAGCGGGGAGATAATGAACACCGGGGAGCTGTTTTTT. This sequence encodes CASSQRISGEIMNTGELFF.

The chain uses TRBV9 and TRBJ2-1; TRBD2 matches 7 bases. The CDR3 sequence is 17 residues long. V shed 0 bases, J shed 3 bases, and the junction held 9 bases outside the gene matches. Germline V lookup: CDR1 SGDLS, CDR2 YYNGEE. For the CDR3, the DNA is TGTGCCAGCAGCGTAGCAGGAAGGGCTAGCGGCTACAATGAGCAGTTCTTC. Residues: CASSVAGRASGYNEQFF. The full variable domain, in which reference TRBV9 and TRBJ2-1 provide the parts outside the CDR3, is DSGVTQTPKHLITATGQRVTLRCSPRSGDLSVYWYQQSLDQGLQFLIQYYNGEERAKGNILERFSAQQFPDLHSELNLSSLELGDSALYFCASSVAGRASGYNEQFFGPGTRLTVL.

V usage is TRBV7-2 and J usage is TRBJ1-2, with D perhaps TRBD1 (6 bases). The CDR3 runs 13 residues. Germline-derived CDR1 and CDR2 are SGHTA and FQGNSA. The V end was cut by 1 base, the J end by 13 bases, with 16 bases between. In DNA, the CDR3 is TGTGCCAGCAGCTTAGTAGAGGGGGTCTTAGGCACCTTC. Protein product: CASSLVEGVLGTF.

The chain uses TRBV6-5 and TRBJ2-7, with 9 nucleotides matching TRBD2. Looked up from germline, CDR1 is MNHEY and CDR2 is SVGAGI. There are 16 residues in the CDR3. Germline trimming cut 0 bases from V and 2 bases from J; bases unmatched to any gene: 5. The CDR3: CASSYSASGMTYEQYF. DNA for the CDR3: TGTGCCAGCAGTTACTCCGCTAGCGGGATGACCTACGAGCAGTACTTC.

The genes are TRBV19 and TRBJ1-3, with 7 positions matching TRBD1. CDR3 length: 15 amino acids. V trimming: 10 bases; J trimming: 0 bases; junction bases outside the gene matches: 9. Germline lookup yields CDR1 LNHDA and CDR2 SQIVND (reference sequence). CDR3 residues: CATKQGILSGNTIYF. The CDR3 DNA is TGTGCCACCAAACAGGGGATTCTCTCTGGAAACACCATATATTTT. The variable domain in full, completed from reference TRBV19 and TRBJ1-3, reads DGGITQSPKYLFRKEGQNVTLSCEQNLNHDAMYWYRQDPGQGLRLIYYSQIVNDFQKGDIAEGYSVSREKKESFPLTVTSAQKNPTAFYLCATKQGILSGNTIYFGEGSWLTVV.

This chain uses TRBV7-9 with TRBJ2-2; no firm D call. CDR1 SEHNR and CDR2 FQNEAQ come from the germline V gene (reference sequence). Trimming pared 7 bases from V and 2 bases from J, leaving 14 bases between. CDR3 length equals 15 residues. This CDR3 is CASIPPPVNTGELFF. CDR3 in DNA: TGTGCCAGCATCCCGCCCCCGGTAAACACCGGGGAGCTGTTTTTT.

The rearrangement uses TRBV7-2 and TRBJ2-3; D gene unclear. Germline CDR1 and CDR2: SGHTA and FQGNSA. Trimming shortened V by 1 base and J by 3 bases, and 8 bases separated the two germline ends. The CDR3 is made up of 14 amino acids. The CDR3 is CASSLVTKTDTQYF. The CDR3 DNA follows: TGTGCCAGCAGCTTAGTGACGAAGACAGATACGCAGTATTTT.

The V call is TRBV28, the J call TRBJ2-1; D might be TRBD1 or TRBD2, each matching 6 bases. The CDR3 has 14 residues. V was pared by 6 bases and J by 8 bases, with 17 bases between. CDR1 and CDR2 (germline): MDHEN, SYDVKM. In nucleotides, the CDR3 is TGTGCCAGCAGCGGGGGCGGACAGCCCCATGAGCAGTTCTTC. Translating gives CASSGGGQPHEQFF.

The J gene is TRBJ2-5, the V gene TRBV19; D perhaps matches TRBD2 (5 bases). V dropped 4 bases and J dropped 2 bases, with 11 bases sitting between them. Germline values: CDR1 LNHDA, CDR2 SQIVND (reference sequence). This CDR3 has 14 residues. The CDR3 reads CASSRGQTQETQYF. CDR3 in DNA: TGTGCCAGTAGTAGAGGGCAGACTCAAGAGACCCAGTACTTC.

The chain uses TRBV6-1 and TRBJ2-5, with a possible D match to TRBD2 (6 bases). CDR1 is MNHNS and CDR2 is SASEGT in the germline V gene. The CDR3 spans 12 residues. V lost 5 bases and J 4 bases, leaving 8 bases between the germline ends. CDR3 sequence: CASSPGRETQYF. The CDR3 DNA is TGTGCCAGCAGTCCCGGGAGAGAGACCCAGTACTTC.

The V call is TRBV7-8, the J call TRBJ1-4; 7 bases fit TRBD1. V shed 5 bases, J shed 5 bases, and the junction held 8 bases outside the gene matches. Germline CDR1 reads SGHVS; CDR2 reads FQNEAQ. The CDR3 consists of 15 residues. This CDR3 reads CASSLPTGRNEKLFF. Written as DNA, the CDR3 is TGTGCCAGCAGCCTTCCGACAGGGCGGAATGAAAAACTGTTTTTT.

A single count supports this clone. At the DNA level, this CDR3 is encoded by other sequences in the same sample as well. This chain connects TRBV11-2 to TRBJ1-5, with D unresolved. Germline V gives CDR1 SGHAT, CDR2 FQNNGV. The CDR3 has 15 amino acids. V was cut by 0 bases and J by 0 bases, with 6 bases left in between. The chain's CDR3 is CASSLDSGSNQPQHF. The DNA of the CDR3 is TGTGCCAGCAGCTTAGATTCGGGTAGCAATCAGCCCCAGCATTTT.

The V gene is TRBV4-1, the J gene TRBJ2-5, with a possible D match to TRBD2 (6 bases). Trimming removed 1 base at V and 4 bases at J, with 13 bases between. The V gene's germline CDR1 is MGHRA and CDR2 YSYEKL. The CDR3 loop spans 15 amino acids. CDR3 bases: TGCGCCAGCAGCCAAGCGGGAGAGTTCGGAGAGACCCAGTACTTC. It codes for CASSQAGEFGETQYF.

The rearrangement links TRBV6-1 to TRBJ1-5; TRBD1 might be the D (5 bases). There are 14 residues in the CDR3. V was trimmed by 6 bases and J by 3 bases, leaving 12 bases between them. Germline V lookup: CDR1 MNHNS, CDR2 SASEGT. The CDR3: CASSQQGFNQPQHF. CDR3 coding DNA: TGTGCCAGCAGCCAGCAGGGATTCAATCAGCCCCAGCATTTT.

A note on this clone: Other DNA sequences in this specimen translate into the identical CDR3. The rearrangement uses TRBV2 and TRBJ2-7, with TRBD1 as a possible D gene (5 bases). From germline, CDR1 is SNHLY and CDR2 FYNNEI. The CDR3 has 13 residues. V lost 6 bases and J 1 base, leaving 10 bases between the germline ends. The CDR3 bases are TGTGCCAGCAGAGCCGACAGATCCTACGAGCAGTACTTC. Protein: CASRADRSYEQYF.

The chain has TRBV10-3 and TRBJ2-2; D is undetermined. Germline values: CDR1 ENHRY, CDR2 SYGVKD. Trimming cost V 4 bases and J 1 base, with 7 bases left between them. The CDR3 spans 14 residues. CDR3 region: CAISVLENTGELFF. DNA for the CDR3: TGTGCCATCAGTGTGTTAGAGAACACCGGGGAGCTGTTTTTT.

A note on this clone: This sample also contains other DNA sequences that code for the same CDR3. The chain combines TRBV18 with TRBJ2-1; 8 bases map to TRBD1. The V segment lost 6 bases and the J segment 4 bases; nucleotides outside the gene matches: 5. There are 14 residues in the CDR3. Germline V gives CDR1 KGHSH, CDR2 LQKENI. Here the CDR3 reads CASSPGQGYNEQFF. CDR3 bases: TGTGCCAGCTCTCCCGGACAGGGATACAATGAGCAGTTCTTC. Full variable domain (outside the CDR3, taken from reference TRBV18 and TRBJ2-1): NAGVMQNPRHLVRRRGQEARLRCSPMKGHSHVYWYRQLPEEGLKFMVYLQKENIIDESGMPKERFSAEFPKEGPSILRIQQVVRGDSAAYFCASSPGQGYNEQFFGPGTRLTVL.

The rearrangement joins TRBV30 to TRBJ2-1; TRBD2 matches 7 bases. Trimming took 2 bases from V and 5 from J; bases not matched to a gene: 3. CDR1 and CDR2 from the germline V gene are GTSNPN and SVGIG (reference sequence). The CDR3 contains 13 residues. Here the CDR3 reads CAWSSTSHNEQFF. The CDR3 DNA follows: TGTGCCTGGAGTTCGACTAGCCACAATGAGCAGTTCTTC.

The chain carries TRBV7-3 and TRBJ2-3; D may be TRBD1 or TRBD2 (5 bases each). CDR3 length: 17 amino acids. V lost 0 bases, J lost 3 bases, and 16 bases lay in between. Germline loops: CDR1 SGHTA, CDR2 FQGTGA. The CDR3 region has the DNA TGTGCCAGCAGCTTAACGGGCCGGGACCCGGGGACAGATACGCAGTATTTT. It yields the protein CASSLTGRDPGTDTQYF.

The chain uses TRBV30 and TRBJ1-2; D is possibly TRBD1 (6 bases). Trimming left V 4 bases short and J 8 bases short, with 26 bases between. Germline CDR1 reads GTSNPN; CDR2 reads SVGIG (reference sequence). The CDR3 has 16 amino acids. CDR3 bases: TGTGCCTGGATTATACCCCGGCCAGGGGCCCCTATCGGCTACACCTTC. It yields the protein CAWIIPRPGAPIGYTF.

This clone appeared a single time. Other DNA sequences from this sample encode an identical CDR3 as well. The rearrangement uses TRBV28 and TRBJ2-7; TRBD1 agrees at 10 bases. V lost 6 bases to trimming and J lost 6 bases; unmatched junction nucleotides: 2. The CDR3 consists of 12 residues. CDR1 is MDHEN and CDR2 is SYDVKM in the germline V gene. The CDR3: CASRRTGGEQYF. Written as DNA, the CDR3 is TGTGCCAGCAGACGGACAGGGGGCGAGCAGTACTTC.

CDR3 loop: CASSRQEITGELFF. The CDR3 DNA follows: TGTGCCAGCAGCAGACAGGAGATCACCGGGGAGCTGTTTTTT. V and J are TRBV28 and TRBJ2-2; weak D call: TRBD1 (6 bases). The V and J ends lost 6 bases and 4 bases respectively, with 12 bases between them. This CDR3 comprises 14 residues. The V gene's germline CDR1 is MDHEN and CDR2 SYDVKM.

The CDR3: CASRGGGVETQYF. The CDR3 DNA follows: TGCGCCAGCAGGGGCGGCGGGGTCGAGACCCAGTACTTC. The V and J genes are TRBV5-1 and TRBJ2-5; perhaps TRBD2 as D (6 bases). The CDR3 totals 13 residues. Germline-derived CDR1 and CDR2 are SGHRS and YFSETQ. V lost 5 bases to trimming and J lost 5 bases, with 13 bases between them.

The CDR3 DNA is TGCAGCGTTGGACAGGGGAGTACTAATGAAAAACTGTTTTTT. It encodes CSVGQGSTNEKLFF. The chain links TRBV29-1 to TRBJ1-4; 8 bases fit TRBD1. The CDR3 extends over 14 amino acids. Germline lookup yields CDR1 SQVTM and CDR2 ANQGSEA. Trimming took 4 bases from V and 2 from J; bases not matched to a gene: 3.

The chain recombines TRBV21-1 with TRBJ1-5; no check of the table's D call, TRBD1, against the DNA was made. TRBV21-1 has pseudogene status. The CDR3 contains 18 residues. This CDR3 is CASSKRRARTGLCQPQHF. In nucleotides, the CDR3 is TGTGCCAGCAGCAAAAGACGAGCCAGGACAGGATTGTGTCAGCCCCAGCATTTT.

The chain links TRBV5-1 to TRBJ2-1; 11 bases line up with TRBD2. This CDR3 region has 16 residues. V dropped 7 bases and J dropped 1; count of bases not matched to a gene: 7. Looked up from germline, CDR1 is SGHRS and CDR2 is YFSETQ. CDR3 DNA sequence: TGCGCCAGCCTAGCGGGGGGAACCTCTTCCTACAATGAGCAGTTCTTC. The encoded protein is CASLAGGTSSYNEQFF.

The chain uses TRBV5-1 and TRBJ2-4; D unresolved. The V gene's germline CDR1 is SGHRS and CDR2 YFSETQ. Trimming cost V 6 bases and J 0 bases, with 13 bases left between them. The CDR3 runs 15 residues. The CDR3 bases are TGCGCCAGCACCCAACGTGGCCTAGCCAAAAACATTCAGTACTTC. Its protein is CASTQRGLAKNIQYF.